Detailed here is one T cell receptor beta chain. Its antigen remains unknown. The data derive from a study of beta chain features in type 1 diabetes. The CDR3 consists of 18 residues. CDR1 is SGHTA and CDR2 is FQGNSA in the germline V gene. The V and J ends lost 5 bases and 9 bases respectively, with 29 bases between them. Reverse transcribing all isolated RNA meant expressed TCRB transcripts were sequenced. The data were produced by immunoSEQ multiplex PCR, yet TCRdb's version contains in-frame clones alone and is incomplete. Of about 120,000 clones in the sample, roughly 17% are singletons; the top ten hold around 2.5%. Researchers reported sorting CD4+ naive, central memory, regulatory and stem cell-like memory cells via CD45RO/CCR7/CD25/CD127/CD95/CD27. Study-wide results and limits: Insertions were fewer and deletions more numerous at VDJ junctions in type 1 diabetes patients. People with Type 1 diabetes carried modestly yet significantly shorter TCRB CDR3s in all four CD4+ subsets.

The sample consisted of central memory CD4+ T cells from blood. The clonotype originates from a man aged 25-45 years with type 1 diabetes. V usage is TRBV7-2 and J usage is TRBJ2-1; D may be TRBD2 (6 bases). CDR3 coding DNA: TGTGCCAGCAGCCAAGAAAGAGGGGCGCGGGACTCCCGGGGTGAGCAGTTCTTC. It yields the protein CASSQERGARDSRGEQFF.